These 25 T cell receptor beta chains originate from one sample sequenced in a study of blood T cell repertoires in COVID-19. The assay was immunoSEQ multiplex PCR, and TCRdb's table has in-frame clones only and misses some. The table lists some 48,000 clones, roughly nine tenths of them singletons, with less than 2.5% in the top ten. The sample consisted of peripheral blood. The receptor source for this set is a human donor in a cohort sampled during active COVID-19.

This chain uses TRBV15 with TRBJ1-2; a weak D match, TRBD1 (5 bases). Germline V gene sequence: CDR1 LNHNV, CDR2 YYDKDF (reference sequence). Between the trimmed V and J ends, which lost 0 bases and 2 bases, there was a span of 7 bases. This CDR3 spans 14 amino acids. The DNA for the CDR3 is TGTGCCACCAGCAGAGACAGGGCCAACTATGGCTACACCTTC. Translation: CATSRDRANYGYTF.

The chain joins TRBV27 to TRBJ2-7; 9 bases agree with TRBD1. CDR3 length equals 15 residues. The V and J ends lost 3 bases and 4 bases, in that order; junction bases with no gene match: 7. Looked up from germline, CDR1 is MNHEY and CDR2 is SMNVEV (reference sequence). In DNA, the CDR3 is TGTGCCAGCAGTTTCTCCGGGACAGGGTTTTACGAGCAGTACTTC. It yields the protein CASSFSGTGFYEQYF.

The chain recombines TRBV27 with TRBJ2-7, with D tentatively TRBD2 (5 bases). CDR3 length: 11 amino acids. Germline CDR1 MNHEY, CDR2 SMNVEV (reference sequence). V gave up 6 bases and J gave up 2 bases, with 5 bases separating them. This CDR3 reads CASRGAYEQYF. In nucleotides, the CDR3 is TGTGCCAGCAGGGGAGCCTACGAGCAGTACTTC.

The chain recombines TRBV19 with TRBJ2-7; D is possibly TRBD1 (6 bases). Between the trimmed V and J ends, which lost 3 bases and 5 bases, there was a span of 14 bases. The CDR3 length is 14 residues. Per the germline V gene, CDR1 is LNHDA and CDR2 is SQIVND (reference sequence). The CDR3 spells CASSIRGLLNEQYF. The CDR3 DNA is TGTGCCAGTAGTATCAGGGGCCTATTGAACGAGCAGTACTTC.

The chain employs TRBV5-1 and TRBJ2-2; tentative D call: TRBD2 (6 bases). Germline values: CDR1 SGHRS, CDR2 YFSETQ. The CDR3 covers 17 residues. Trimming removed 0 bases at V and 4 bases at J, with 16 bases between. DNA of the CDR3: TGCGCCAGCAGCTTGGGCGGGACCCCGGGGTCCACCGGGGAGCTGTTTTTT. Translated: CASSLGGTPGSTGELFF.

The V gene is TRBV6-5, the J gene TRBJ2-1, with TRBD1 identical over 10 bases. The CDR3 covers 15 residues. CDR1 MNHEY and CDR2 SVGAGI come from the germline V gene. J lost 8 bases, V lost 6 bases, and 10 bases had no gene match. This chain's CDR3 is CASRTTGQGSHEQFF. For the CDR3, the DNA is TGTGCCAGCAGAACTACGGGACAGGGGTCACATGAGCAGTTCTTC.

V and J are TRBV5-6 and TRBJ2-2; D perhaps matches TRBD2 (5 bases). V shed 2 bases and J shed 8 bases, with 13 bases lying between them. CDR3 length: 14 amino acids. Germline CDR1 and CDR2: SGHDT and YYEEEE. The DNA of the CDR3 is TGTGCCAGCAGCTTAGGCACTAGGACTGGGGAGCTGTTTTTT. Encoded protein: CASSLGTRTGELFF. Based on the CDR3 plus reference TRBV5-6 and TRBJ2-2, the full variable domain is DAGVTQSPTHLIKTRGQQVTLRCSPKSGHDTVSWYQQALGQGPQFIFQYYEEEERQRGNFPDRFSGHQFPNYSSELNVNALLLGDSALYLCASSLGTRTGELFFGEGSRLTVL.

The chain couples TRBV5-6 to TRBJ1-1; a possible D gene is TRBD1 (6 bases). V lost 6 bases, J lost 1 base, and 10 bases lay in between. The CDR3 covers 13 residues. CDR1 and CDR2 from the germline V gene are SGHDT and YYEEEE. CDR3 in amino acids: CASTTRGNTEAFF. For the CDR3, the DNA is TGTGCCAGCACCACCAGGGGGAACACTGAAGCTTTCTTT. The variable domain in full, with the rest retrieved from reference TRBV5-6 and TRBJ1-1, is DAGVTQSPTHLIKTRGQQVTLRCSPKSGHDTVSWYQQALGQGPQFIFQYYEEEERQRGNFPDRFSGHQFPNYSSELNVNALLLGDSALYLCASTTRGNTEAFFGQGTRLTVV.

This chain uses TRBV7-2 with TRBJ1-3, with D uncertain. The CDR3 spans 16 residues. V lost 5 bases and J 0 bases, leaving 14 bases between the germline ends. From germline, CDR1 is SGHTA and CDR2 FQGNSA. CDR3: CASSPRSRSSGNTIYF. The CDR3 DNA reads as TGTGCCAGCAGCCCCAGGTCCAGGTCCTCTGGAAACACCATATATTTT.

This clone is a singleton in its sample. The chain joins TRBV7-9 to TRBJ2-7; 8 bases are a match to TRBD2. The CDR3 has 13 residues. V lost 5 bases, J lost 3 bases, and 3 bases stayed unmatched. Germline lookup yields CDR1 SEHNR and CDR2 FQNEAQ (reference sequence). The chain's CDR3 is CASSNSGVYEQYF. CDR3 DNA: TGTGCCAGCAGCAATAGCGGGGTCTACGAGCAGTACTTC.

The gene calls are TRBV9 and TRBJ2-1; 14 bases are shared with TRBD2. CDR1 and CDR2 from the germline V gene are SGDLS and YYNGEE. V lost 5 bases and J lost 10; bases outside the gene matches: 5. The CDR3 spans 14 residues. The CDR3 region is CASRGLAGAGEQFF. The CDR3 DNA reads TGTGCCAGCAGGGGACTAGCGGGGGCCGGAGAGCAGTTCTTC.

The CDR3 is CASSLVGGAQHF. In DNA, the CDR3 is TGTGCCAGCAGTTTGGTGGGGGGGGCCCAGCATTTT. The rearrangement uses TRBV12-3 or TRBV12-4 and TRBJ1-5; D is possibly TRBD1 (5 bases). The CDR3 length is 12 residues. V was cut by 3 bases and J by 11 bases, with 11 bases left in between.

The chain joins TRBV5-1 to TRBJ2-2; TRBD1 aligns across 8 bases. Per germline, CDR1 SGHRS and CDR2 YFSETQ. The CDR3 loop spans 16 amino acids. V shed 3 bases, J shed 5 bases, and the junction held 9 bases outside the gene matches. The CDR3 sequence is CASSSKTGGSTGELFF. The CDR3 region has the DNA TGCGCCAGCAGCTCGAAAACAGGGGGAAGTACCGGGGAGCTGTTTTTT.

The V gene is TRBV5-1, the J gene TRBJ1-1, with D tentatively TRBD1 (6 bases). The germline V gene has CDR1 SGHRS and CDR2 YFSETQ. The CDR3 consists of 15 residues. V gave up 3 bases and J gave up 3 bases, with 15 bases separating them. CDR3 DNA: TGCGCCAGCAGCTCCTACAGGGCGGTGGACACTGAAGCTTTCTTT. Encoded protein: CASSSYRAVDTEAFF.

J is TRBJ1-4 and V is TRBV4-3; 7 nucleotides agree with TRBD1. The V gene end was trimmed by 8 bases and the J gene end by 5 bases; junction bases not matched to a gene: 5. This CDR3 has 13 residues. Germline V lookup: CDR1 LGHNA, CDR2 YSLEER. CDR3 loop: CASGGQINEKLFF. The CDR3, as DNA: TGCGCCAGCGGGGGACAGATAAATGAAAAACTGTTTTTT.

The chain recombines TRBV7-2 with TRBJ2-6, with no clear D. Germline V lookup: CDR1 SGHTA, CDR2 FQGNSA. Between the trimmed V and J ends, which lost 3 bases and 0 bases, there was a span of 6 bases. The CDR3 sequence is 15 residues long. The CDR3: CASSFQYSGANVLTF. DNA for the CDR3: TGTGCCAGCAGCTTCCAGTACTCTGGGGCCAACGTCCTGACTTTC.

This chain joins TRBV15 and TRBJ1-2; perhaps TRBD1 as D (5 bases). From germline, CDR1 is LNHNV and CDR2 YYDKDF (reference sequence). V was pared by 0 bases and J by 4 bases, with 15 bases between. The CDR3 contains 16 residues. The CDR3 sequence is CATSRDLGRAAYGYTF. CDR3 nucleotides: TGTGCCACCAGCAGAGATCTTGGCAGGGCTGCCTATGGCTACACCTTC.

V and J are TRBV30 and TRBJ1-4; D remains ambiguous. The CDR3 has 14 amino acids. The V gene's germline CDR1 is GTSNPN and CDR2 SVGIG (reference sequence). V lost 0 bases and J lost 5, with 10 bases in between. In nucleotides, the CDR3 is TGTGCCTGGAGTGTCGGGATTTTAAATGAAAAACTGTTTTTT. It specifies CAWSVGILNEKLFF.

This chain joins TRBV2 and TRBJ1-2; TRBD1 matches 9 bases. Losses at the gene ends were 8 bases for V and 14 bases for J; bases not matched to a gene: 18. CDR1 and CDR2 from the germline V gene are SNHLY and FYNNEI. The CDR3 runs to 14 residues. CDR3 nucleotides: TGTGCCAGCCCGGAAAGGAGTAGGACAGGGGAAGAAACCTTC. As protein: CASPERSRTGEETF.

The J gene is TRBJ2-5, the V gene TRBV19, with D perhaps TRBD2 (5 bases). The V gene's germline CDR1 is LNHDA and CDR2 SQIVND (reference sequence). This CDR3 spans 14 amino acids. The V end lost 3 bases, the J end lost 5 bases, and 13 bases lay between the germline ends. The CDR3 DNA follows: TGTGCCAGTAGTATGAGGGTCGCGTTGGAGACCCAGTACTTC. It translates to CASSMRVALETQYF.

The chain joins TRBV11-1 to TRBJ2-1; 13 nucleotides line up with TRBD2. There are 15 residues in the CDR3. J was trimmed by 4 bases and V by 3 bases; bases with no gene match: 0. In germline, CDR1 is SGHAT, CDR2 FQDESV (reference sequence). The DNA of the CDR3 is TGTGCCAGCAGCTTGACTAGCGGGGGGTACAATGAGCAGTTCTTC. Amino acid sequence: CASSLTSGGYNEQFF.

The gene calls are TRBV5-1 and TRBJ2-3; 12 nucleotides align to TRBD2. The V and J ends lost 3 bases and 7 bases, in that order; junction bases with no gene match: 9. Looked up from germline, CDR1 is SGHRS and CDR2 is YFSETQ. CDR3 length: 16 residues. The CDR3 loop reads CASSSSTSGRENTQYF. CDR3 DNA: TGCGCCAGCAGCTCGTCGACTAGCGGGAGAGAAAATACGCAGTATTTT.

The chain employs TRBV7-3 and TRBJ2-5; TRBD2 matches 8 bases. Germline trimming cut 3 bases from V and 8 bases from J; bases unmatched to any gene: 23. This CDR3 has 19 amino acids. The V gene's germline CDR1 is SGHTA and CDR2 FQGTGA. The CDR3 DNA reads TGTGCCAGCAGCTTGACACGGGGGGGCCACGCTACTACCAAGAGTACCCAGTACTTC. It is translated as CASSLTRGGHATTKSTQYF. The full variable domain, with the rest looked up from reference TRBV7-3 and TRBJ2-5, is GAGVSQTPSNKVTEKGKYVELRCDPISGHTALYWYRQSLGQGPEFLIYFQGTGAADDSGLPNDRFFAVRPEGSVSTLKIQRTERGDSAVYLCASSLTRGGHATTKSTQYFGPGTRLLVL.

The CDR3 here is CASSQGRLAGGPLTEQFF. For the CDR3, the DNA is TGCGCCAGCAGCCAAGGCAGACTAGCGGGAGGGCCATTGACTGAGCAGTTCTTC. The genes are TRBV4-3 and TRBJ2-1, with 14 bases aligning to TRBD2. Germline lookup yields CDR1 LGHNA and CDR2 YSLEER. CDR3 length equals 18 residues. The J segment lost 9 bases and the V segment lost 1 base, leaving 11 bases of the junction unmatched.

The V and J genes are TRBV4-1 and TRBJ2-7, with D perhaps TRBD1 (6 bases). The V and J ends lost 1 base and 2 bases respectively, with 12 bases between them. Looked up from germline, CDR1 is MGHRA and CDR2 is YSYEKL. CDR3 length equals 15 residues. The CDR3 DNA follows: TGCGCCAGCAGCCAAGCAGGGGCGATAACCTACGAGCAGTACTTC. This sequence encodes CASSQAGAITYEQYF.